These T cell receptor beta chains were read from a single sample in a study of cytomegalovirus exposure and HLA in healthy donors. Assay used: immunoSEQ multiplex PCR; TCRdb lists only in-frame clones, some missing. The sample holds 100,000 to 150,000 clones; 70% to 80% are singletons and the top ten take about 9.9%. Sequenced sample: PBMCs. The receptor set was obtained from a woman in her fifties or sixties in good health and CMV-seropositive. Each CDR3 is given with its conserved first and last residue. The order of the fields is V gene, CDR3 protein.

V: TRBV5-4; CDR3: CASSSQGVREKLFF
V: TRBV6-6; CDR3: CASSVLQETQYF
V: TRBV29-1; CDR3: CINKRIYRGGETDTQNTEAFF
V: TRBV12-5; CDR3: CASGFNPGQQFNQPQHF
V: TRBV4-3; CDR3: CASSQDWRRTNIGYTF
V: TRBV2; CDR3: CASSPADRGSEKLFF
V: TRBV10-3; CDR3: CAISGRGTSGTYEQYF
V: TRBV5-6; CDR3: CASSLARGVAYGYTF
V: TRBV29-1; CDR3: CSVETKGEGTQYF
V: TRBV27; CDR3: CASSAGVYTEAFF
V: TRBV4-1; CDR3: CASSQDNVGTGGYGYTF
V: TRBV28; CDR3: CASRRGDLGPYEQYF
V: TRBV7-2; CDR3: CASSSLYGDRGRHDGYTF
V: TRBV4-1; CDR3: CASSQGQESYEQYF
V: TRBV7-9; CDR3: CASSSSGGLNEQFF
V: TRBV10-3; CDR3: CAISESSAGGGYGYTF
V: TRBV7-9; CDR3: CASSLKLAETDTQYF
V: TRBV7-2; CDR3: CASSPRGRDTEAFF
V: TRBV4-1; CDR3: CASSQTPPRTGAGYGYTF
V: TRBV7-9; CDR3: CASSLANRERAFF
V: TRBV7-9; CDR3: CASSQDRTSGVGEQYF
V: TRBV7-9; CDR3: CASSFQGGVPEAFF
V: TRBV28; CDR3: CASIVQGNQPQHF
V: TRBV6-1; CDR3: CASSESGASDTGELFF
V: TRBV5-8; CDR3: CASSVGQGGDQPQHF
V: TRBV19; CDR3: CASNGIGAENEKLFF
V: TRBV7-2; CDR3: CASSWTMNTEAFF
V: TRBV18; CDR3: CASSPNGGAYEQYF
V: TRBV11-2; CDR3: CASSSRHNEQFF
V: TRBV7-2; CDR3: CASSSHPQGSGTEAFF
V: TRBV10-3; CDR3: CAISAWDRENYGYTF
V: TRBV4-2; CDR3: CASSQDPSGPYEQYF
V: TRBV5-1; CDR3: CASSLAADRAEKLFF
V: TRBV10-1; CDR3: CASSESRGGQSGANVLTF
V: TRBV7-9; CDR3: CASSLSAGTYGYTF
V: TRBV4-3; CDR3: CASSQVRQGPYEQYF
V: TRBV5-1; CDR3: CASSLGGPDTQYF
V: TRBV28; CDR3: CASSPTSGRTLGQYF
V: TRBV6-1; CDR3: CASGTAEWQYF
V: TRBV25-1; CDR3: CASRGQGEGAYTF
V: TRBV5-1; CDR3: CASSLLGLAEFTDTQYF
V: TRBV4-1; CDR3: CASTQTGADGYTF
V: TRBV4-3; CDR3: CASSQDFFRDLNTEAFF
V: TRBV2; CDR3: CASSAAGTKETQYF
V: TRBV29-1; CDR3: CSVNTGTDTQYF
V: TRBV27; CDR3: CASSLSGGLGGYTF
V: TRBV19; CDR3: CASSTRDTSSGANVLTF
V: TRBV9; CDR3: CASSPSSRGGGAITQYF